Sequencing of this T cell receptor (beta chain) was carried out in a study of shared T cell receptors in the human thymus. This CDR3 has 13 residues. The germline V gene encodes CDR1 LGHNT and CDR2 FRNRAP. The V end lost 6 bases, the J end lost 5 bases, and 13 bases lay between the germline ends. Clones were sequenced by immunoSEQ multiplex PCR, and TCRdb holds only the in-frame ones, with some missing. The table includes over 65,000 clones, roughly 96% detected once. V is TRBV12-5 and J is TRBJ2-5; D not resolved. This TCR came from a human donor. Sample: thymocytes. CDR3 bases: TGTGCTAGTGGGTCCGGCCCTGGGGAGACCCAGTACTTC. This encodes CASGSGPGETQYF. The complete variable domain, with remaining parts taken from reference TRBV12-5 and TRBJ2-5, reads DARVTQTPRHKVTEMGQEVTMRCQPILGHNTVFWYRQTMMQGLELLAYFRNRAPLDDSGMPKDRFSAEMPDATLATLKIQPSEPRDSAVYFCASGSGPGETQYFGPGTRLLVL.